Listed below are T cell receptor beta chains from one sample, sequenced in a study of T cells in tuberculosis. This table comes from immunoSEQ multiplex PCR, and its TCRdb copy is limited to in-frame clones, with some not included. The sample includes around 33,000 clones, nearly 90% of them seen just once. The sample here was PBMCs, taken at tuberculosis diagnosis. The receptors come from an adult with tuberculosis. CDR3s include the opening cysteine and the closing phenylalanine or tryptophan. A D gene is named only where the DNA matches it firmly. A row's size may be missing; if present it is once, few, many or a size class.

D gene | J gene | clone size | V gene | CDR3 protein | CDR3 DNA
TRBD1 | TRBJ2-1 | - | TRBV9 | CASSGTGERDEQFF | TGTGCCAGCAGCGGAACAGGGGAAAGGGATGAGCAGTTCTTC
TRBD1 | TRBJ1-1 | - | TRBV4-1 | CASSQSDRGPTEAFF | TGCGCCAGCAGCCAATCAGACAGGGGGCCTACTGAAGCTTTCTTT
- | TRBJ2-1 | - | TRBV5-1 | CASSTSGGMTYNEQFF | TGCGCCAGCAGCACAAGTGGGGGGATGACCTACAATGAGCAGTTCTTC
- | TRBJ1-2 | - | TRBV5-8 | CASSLLVDYGYTF | TGTGCCAGCAGCTTGTTAGTGGACTATGGCTACACCTTC
TRBD2 | TRBJ2-2 | - | TRBV7-6 | CASSLEGAGGPNTGELFF | TGTGCCAGCAGCTTAGAAGGGGCGGGAGGGCCTAACACCGGGGAGCTGTTTTTT
TRBD1 | TRBJ1-2 | - | TRBV30 | CAWWGPRGTGDYGYTF | TGTGCCTGGTGGGGCCCGAGAGGGACAGGGGACTATGGCTACACCTTC
TRBD1 | TRBJ2-7 | - | TRBV7-2 | CASSAGPGQGIEQYF | TGTGCCAGCAGCGCGGGGCCGGGACAGGGGATTGAGCAGTACTTC
TRBD1 | TRBJ2-5 | - | TRBV4-1 | CASSRVYRGKETQYF | TGCGCCAGCAGCCGCGTATACAGGGGAAAAGAGACCCAGTACTTC
TRBD2 | TRBJ2-3 | - | TRBV11-2 | CASSLGLAGITDTQYF | TGTGCCAGCAGCCTTGGACTAGCGGGTATCACAGATACGCAGTATTTT
- | TRBJ2-7 | - | TRBV18 | CASSPPGTGDKYYSYEQYF | TGTGCCAGCTCACCACCCGGGACGGGGGATAAATATTACTCCTACGAGCAGTACTTC
- | TRBJ1-1 | - | TRBV28 | CATEAQGNTEAFF | TGTGCCACCGAGGCACAGGGTAACACTGAAGCTTTCTTT
- | TRBJ1-3 | - | TRBV28 | CASSKALSGNTIYF | TGTGCCAGCAGTAAAGCCCTCTCTGGAAACACCATATATTTT
TRBD1 | TRBJ2-5 | - | TRBV19 | CASSIGTGGGETQYF | TGTGCCAGTAGTATCGGGACAGGGGGCGGAGAGACCCAGTACTTC
TRBD2 | TRBJ2-7 | - | TRBV13 | CASSLSSTSGVSYEQYF | TGTGCCAGCAGCCTTTCTTCGACTAGCGGGGTCTCCTACGAGCAGTACTTC
TRBD2 | TRBJ2-5 | - | TRBV7-9 | CASSFRSSGTQETQYF | TGTGCCAGCAGCTTTCGGTCTAGCGGGACCCAAGAGACCCAGTACTTC
TRBD1 | TRBJ2-4 | - | TRBV7-2 | CASSSDRVRYIQYF | TGTGCCAGCAGCTCAGACAGGGTGAGGTACATTCAGTACTTC
- | TRBJ1-2 | - | TRBV6-5 | CASRAGSYGYTF | TGTGCCAGCAGGGCAGGTAGTTATGGCTACACCTTC
TRBD2 | TRBJ2-1 | - | TRBV4-1 | CASSRTSGSLNEQFF | TGCGCCAGCAGCCGCACTAGCGGGAGTTTAAATGAGCAGTTCTTC
TRBD2 | TRBJ2-7 | - | TRBV12-5 | CASGLPGRPHYEQYF | TGTGCTAGTGGTTTGCCCGGGAGGCCCCACTACGAGCAGTACTTC
- | TRBJ2-1 | - | TRBV9 | CASSVGPDTTADQFF | TGTGCCAGCAGCGTAGGGCCGGACACCACTGCAGACCAGTTCTTC
- | TRBJ2-2 | - | TRBV6-6 | CASSRQAHTGELFF | TGTGCCAGCAGCCGACAGGCTCACACCGGGGAGCTGTTTTTT
- | TRBJ1-1 | - | TRBV5-4 | CASSFTVMNTEAFF | TGTGCCAGCAGCTTTACAGTCATGAACACTGAAGCTTTCTTT
- | TRBJ2-2 | once | TRBV4-1 | CASSQEDSINTGELFF | TGCGCCAGCAGCCAAGAGGACAGTATCAACACCGGGGAGCTGTTTTTT
- | TRBJ1-2 | - | TRBV29-1 | CSVVPQRGMDYGYTF | TGCAGCGTTGTGCCCCAAAGGGGCATGGACTATGGCTACACCTTC
- | TRBJ1-1 | - | TRBV7-9 | CASILGQPNTEAFF | TGTGCCAGCATCCTGGGGCAGCCCAACACTGAAGCTTTCTTT
- | TRBJ2-1 | - | TRBV5-6 | CASSGPTGHSYNEQFF | TGTGCCAGCAGCGGACCGACTGGACACTCCTACAATGAGCAGTTCTTC
- | TRBJ2-3 | - | TRBV10-1 | CASSSPTEVHTDTQYF | TGCGCCAGCAGTAGCCCCACGGAGGTTCACACAGATACGCAGTATTTT
TRBD2 | TRBJ2-7 | - | TRBV2 | CASRGTSGPYEQYF | TGTGCCAGCAGGGGGACTAGCGGCCCCTACGAGCAGTACTTC
- | TRBJ2-1 | - | TRBV4-3 | CASSQKLAEPYNEQFF | TGCGCCAGCAGCCAAAAACTAGCAGAGCCCTACAATGAGCAGTTCTTC
- | TRBJ1-2 | - | TRBV15 | CATSRAVSNYGYTF | TGTGCCACCAGCAGAGCCGTCTCCAACTATGGCTACACCTTC
- | TRBJ1-6 | - | TRBV21-1 | CASSKALLDRPRPLHF | TGTGCCAGCAGCAAAGCGCTATTAGACAGGCCGAGACCCCTCCACTTT
- | TRBJ1-1 | - | TRBV6-1 | CASRRETKAFF | TGTGCCAGCAGAAGGGAGACTAAAGCTTTCTTT
TRBD2 | TRBJ2-7 | - | TRBV5-6 | CASSLDGTSGSYEQYF | TGTGCCAGCAGCTTGGATGGGACTAGCGGGAGCTACGAGCAGTACTTC
TRBD1 | TRBJ2-7 | - | TRBV2 | CASSFQGESYEQYF | TGTGCCAGCAGCTTCCAGGGGGAGTCCTACGAGCAGTACTTC
TRBD2 | TRBJ2-5 | few | TRBV19 | CASRELAGRRETQYF | TGTGCCAGTAGGGAACTAGCGGGGCGGCGTGAGACCCAGTACTTC
TRBD1 | TRBJ2-7 | - | TRBV5-4 | CASSWGRGQGNEQYF | TGTGCCAGCAGCTGGGGGAGGGGACAGGGAAACGAGCAGTACTTC
- | TRBJ1-5 | - | TRBV4-1 | CASSPQYSNQPQHF | TGCGCCAGCAGCCCGCAGTATAGCAATCAGCCCCAGCATTTT
- | TRBJ1-1 | - | TRBV29-1 | CSVSASNTEAFF | TGCAGCGTCAGTGCCTCGAACACTGAAGCTTTCTTT
TRBD2 | TRBJ2-7 | - | TRBV28 | CASSLPSGTSYEQYF | TGTGCCAGCAGTCTCCCGTCTGGGACTAGCTACGAGCAGTACTTC
- | TRBJ2-7 | - | TRBV28 | CASSPRGVGLYEQYF | TGTGCCAGCTCTCCCAGGGGGGTCGGTTTGTACGAGCAGTACTTC
TRBD1 | TRBJ1-5 | - | TRBV28 | CASSFGQGAQPQHF | TGTGCCAGCAGTTTCGGCCAGGGGGCTCAGCCCCAGCATTTT
- | TRBJ2-7 | - | TRBV7-2 | CASSLGVGGSYEQYF | TGTGCCAGCAGCTTAGGGGTGGGGGGCTCCTACGAGCAGTACTTC
TRBD2 | TRBJ2-1 | - | TRBV28 | CASSSTLLAGGLYNEQFF | TGTGCCAGCAGTTCCACCCTTCTAGCGGGAGGCCTATACAATGAGCAGTTCTTC
- | TRBJ2-5 | - | TRBV20-1 | CSAFPKETQYF | TGCAGTGCTTTCCCTAAGGAGACCCAGTACTTC
- | TRBJ1-2 | - | TRBV23-1 | CASSHSVLLNYGYTF | TGCGCCAGCAGTCACTCCGTCCTACTAAACTATGGCTACACCTTC
- | TRBJ1-6 | - | TRBV2 | CASSGRVSYNSPLHF | TGTGCCAGCAGTGGCAGGGTTTCCTATAATTCACCCCTCCACTTT
- | TRBJ2-1 | - | TRBV5-1 | CASSPGAGREQFF | TGCGCCAGCAGCCCGGGCGCCGGGAGAGAGCAGTTCTTC
TRBD1 | TRBJ2-7 | - | TRBV5-1 | CASRQTGGTEQYF | TGCGCCAGCCGGCAGACAGGGGGTACAGAGCAGTACTTC
TRBD2 | TRBJ2-1 | once | TRBV15 | CATSILAGVGNEQFF | TGTGCCACCAGCATATTAGCGGGAGTAGGCAATGAGCAGTTCTTC
- | TRBJ1-4 | - | TRBV28 | CASSLQGSTNEKLFF | TGTGCCAGCAGTTTACAGGGGTCAACTAATGAAAAACTGTTTTTT
- | TRBJ1-6 | - | TRBV4-1 | CASSQARGLNNSPLHF | TGCGCCAGCAGCCAAGCAAGGGGACTAAATAATTCACCCCTCCACTTT